The clone carrying this T cell receptor beta chain was observed a single time. What it binds is unknown. Clones were read by immunoSEQ multiplex PCR, and TCRdb kept only the in-frame ones, dropping some. Here the sample spans about 95,000 clones, 83% being singletons. These data originate in a study of radiotherapy plus CTLA-4 blockade in lung cancer. The V end was cut by 3 bases, the J end by 6 bases, with 18 bases between. The CDR3 is 15 amino acids. Germline CDR1 is SGHRS and CDR2 is YFSETQ. General study points: Blood saw expansion of tumor-derived TCR clones after radiotherapy plus ipilimumab. The best predictor of response was reported to be early blood T cell clone dynamics, with interferon-beta.

Here the sequenced sample was peripheral blood, taken from a patient treated with radiotherapy plus ipilimumab. The chain employs TRBV5-1 and TRBJ1-2; D is possibly TRBD1 (5 bases). This receptor was taken from a human donor with non-small cell lung cancer who had stable disease on radiotherapy plus ipilimumab. In nucleotides, the CDR3 is TGCGCCAGCAGCTCCCAGGGTGGACTGAGTAATGGCTACACCTTC. Protein: CASSSQGGLSNGYTF. The full variable domain, with the rest looked up from reference TRBV5-1 and TRBJ1-2, is KAGVTQTPRYLIKTRGQQVTLSCSPISGHRSVSWYQQTPGQGLQFLFEYFSETQRNKGNFPGRFSGRQFSNSRSEMNVSTLELGDSALYLCASSSQGGLSNGYTFGSGTRLTVV.